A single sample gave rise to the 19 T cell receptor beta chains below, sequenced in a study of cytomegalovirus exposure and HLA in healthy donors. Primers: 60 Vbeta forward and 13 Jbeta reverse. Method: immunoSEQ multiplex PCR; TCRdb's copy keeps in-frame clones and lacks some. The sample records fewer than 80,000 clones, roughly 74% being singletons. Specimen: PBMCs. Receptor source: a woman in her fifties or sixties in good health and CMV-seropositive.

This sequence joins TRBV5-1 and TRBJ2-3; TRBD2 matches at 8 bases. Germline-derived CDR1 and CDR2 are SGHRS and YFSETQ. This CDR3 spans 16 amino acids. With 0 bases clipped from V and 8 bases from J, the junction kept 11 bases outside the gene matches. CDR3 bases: TGCGCCAGCAGCTTGGATACTAGCGGCGCACCGGGTACGCAGTATTTT. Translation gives CASSLDTSGAPGTQYF.

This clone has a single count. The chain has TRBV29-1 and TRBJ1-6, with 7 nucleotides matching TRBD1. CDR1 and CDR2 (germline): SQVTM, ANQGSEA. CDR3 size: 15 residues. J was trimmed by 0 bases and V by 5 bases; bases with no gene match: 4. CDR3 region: CSVRTGSSYNSPLHF. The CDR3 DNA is TGCAGCGTTCGGACAGGAAGCTCCTATAATTCACCCCTCCACTTT.

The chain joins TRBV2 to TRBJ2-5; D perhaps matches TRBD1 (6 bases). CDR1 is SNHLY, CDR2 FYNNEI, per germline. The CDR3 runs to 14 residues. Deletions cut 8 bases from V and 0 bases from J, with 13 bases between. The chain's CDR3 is CASVPRTDQETQYF. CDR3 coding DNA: TGTGCCAGCGTACCCCGGACAGACCAAGAGACCCAGTACTTC.

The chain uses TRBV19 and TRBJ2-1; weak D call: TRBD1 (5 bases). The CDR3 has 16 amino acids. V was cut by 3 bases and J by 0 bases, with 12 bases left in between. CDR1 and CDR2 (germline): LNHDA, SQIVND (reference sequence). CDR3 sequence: CASSIWQGSSYNEQFF. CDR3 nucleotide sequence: TGTGCCAGTAGTATTTGGCAGGGTAGCTCCTACAATGAGCAGTTCTTC.

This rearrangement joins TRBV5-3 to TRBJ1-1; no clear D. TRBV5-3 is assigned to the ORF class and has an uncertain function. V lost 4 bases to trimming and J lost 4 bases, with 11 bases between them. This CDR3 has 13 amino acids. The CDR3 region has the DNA TGTGCCAGAAGCCGCAGGTTACGCACTGAAGCTTTCTTT. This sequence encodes CARSRRLRTEAFF.

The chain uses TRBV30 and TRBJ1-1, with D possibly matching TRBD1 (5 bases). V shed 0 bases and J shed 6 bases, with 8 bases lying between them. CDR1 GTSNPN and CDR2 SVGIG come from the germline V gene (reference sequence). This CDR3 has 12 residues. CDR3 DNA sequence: TGTGCCTGGAGTGTACAGGTCTCTGAAGCTTTCTTT. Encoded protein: CAWSVQVSEAFF. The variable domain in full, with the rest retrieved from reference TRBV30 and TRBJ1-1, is SQTIHQWPATLVQPVGSPLSLECTVEGTSNPNLYWYRQAAGRGLQLLFYSVGIGQISSEVPQNLSASRPQDRQFILSSKKLLLSDSGFYLCAWSVQVSEAFFGQGTRLTVV.

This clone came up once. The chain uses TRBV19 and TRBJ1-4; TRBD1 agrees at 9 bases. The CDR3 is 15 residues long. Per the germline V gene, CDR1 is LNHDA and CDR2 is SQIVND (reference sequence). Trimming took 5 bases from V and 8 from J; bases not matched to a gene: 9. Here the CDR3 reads CASSSTGTGREKLFF. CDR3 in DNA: TGTGCCAGTAGTTCGACCGGGACAGGGCGAGAAAAACTGTTTTTT.

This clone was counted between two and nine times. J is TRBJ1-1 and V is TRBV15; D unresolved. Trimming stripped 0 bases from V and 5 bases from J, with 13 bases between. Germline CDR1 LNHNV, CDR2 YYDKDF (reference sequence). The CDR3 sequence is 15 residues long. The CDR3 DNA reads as TGTGCCACCAGCAGAGATCGGGAATTGGGGACTGAAGCTTTCTTT. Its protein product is CATSRDRELGTEAFF.

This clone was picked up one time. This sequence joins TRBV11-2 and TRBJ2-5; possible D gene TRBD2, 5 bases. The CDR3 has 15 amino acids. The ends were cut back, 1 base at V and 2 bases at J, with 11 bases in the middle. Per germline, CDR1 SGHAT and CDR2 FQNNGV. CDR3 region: CASSLVGSGQETQYF. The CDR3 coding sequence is TGTGCCAGCAGCTTAGTCGGAAGCGGTCAAGAGACCCAGTACTTC. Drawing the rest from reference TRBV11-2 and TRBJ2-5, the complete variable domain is EAGVAQSPRYKIIEKRQSVAFWCNPISGHATLYWYQQILGQGPKLLIQFQNNGVVDDSQLPKDRFSAERLKGVDSTLKIQPAKLEDSAVYLCASSLVGSGQETQYFGPGTRLLVL.

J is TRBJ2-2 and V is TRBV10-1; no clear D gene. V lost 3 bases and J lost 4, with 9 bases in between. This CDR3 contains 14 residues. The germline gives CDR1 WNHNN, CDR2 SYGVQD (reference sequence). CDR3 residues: CASSDFFGTGELFF. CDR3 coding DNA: TGCGCCAGCAGTGATTTTTTCGGCACCGGGGAGCTGTTTTTT.

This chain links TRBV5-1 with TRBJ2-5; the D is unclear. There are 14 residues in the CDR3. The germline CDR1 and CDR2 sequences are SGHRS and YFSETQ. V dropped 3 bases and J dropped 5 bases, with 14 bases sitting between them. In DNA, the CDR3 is TGCGCCAGCAGCTGGAGTGGTGTAATGGAGACCCAGTACTTC. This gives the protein CASSWSGVMETQYF.

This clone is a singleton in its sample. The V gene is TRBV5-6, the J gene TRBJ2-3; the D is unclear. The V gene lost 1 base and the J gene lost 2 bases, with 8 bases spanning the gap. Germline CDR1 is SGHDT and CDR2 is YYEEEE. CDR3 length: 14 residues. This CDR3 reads CASSLFGNTDTQYF. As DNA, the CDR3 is TGTGCCAGCAGCTTGTTTGGCAACACAGATACGCAGTATTTT.

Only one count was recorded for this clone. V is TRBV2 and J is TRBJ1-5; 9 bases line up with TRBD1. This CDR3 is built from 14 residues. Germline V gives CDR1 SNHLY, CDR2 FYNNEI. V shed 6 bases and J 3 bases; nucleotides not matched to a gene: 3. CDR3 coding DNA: TGTGCCAGCAGCTGGGACAGGGACAATCAGCCCCAGCATTTT. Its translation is CASSWDRDNQPQHF. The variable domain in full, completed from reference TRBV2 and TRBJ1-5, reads EPEVTQTPSHQVTQMGQEVILRCVPISNHLYFYWYRQILGQKVEFLVSFYNNEISEKSEIFDDQFSVERPDGSNFTLKIRSTKLEDSAMYFCASSWDRDNQPQHFGDGTRLSIL.

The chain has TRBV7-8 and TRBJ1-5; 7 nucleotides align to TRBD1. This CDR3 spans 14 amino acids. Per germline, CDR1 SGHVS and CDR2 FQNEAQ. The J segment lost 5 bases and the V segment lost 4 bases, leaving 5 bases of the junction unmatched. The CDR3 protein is CASSSTGDYQPQHF. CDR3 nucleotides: TGTGCCAGCAGCTCCACAGGGGATTATCAGCCCCAGCATTTT.

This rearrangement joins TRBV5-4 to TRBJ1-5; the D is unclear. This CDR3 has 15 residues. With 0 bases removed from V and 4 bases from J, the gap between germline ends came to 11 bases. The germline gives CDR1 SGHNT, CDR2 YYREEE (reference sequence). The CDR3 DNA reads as TGTGCCAGCAGCTTGGATCCGGGGAAAAATCAGCCCCAGCATTTT. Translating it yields CASSLDPGKNQPQHF.

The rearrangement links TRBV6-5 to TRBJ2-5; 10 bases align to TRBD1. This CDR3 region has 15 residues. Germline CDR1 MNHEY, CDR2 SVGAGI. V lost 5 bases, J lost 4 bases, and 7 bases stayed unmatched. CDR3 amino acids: CASSPGTGERETQYF. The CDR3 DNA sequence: TGTGCCAGCAGTCCGGGGACAGGGGAACGAGAGACCCAGTACTTC.

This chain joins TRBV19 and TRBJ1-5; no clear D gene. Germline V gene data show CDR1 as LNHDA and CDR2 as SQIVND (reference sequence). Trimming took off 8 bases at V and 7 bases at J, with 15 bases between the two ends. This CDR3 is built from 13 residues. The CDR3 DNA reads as TGTGCCAGTGCGCACGGAAGCGGGCAGCCCCAGCATTTT. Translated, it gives CASAHGSGQPQHF.

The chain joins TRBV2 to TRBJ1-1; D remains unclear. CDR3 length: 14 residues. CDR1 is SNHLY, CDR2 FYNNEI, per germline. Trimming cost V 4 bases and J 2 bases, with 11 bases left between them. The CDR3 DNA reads TGTGCCAGCAGTGGTTCCGAGAGAAACACTGAAGCTTTCTTT. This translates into CASSGSERNTEAFF.

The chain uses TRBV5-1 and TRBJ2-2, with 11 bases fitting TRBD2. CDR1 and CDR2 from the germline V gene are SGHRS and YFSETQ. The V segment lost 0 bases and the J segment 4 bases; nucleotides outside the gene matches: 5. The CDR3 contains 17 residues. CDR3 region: CASSLALTSGVTGELFF. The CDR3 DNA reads TGCGCCAGCAGCTTGGCCCTGACTAGCGGGGTCACCGGGGAGCTGTTTTTT.